One and the same sample provided the 28 T cell receptor beta chains below, sequenced in a study of blood T cell repertoires in COVID-19. The data were produced by immunoSEQ multiplex PCR, yet TCRdb's version contains in-frame clones alone and is incomplete. The data hold about 140,000 clones, with about 74% observed a single time. The sequencing input was peripheral blood. Source of these receptors: a man over 45 with acute or convalescent COVID-19.

J is TRBJ1-2 and V is TRBV6-5; 10 bases agree with TRBD1. The CDR3 extends over 12 amino acids. Germline V gene lookup returns CDR1 MNHEY and CDR2 SVGAGI. With 10 bases clipped from V and 6 bases from J, the junction kept 5 bases outside the gene matches. The CDR3 sequence is CANPGQGHGYTF. The CDR3 DNA reads TGTGCCAACCCGGGACAGGGGCATGGCTACACCTTC.

V usage is TRBV21-1 and J usage is TRBJ1-1; the D segment call TRBD1 is taken from the table without a DNA check. TRBV21-1 is annotated as a pseudogene. This CDR3 is 15 amino acids long. Here the CDR3 DNA reads TGTGCCAGCAGCTTCCTCGGACAGACGAACACTGAAGCTTTCTTT. Residues: CASSFLGQTNTEAFF.

The chain combines TRBV12-3 or TRBV12-4 with TRBJ1-4; 7 bases fit TRBD1. The trim removed 6 bases at V and 4 bases at J, leaving 2 bases unmatched. CDR3 size: 13 residues. Here the CDR3 reads CASRGQNNEKLFF. The CDR3 nucleotides are TGTGCCAGCAGGGGACAGAATAATGAAAAACTGTTTTTT.

The J gene is TRBJ2-1, the V gene TRBV11-3; TRBD1 aligns across 10 bases. The CDR3 length is 15 residues. The trim removed 1 base at V and 8 bases at J, leaving 5 bases unmatched. Germline CDR1 reads SGHNT; CDR2 reads YENEEA. In DNA form, the CDR3 reads TGTGCCAGCAGCTTAGGGACAGGGGGGGTGGATGAGCAGTTCTTC. This codes for CASSLGTGGVDEQFF.

The gene calls are TRBV2 and TRBJ2-5; 7 positions match TRBD2. Germline V gene lookup returns CDR1 SNHLY and CDR2 FYNNEI. The CDR3 is 15 amino acids. Trimming took 7 bases from V and 1 from J; bases not matched to a gene: 9. CDR3 DNA sequence: TGTGCCAGCACGCTAAAGCGGGGAGTCCAAGAGACCCAGTACTTC. This gives the protein CASTLKRGVQETQYF.

CDR3 nucleotide sequence: TGCGCCAGCAGTGAGTCCACCCCGGGACAGGGGGCGCCCGGCTACACCTTC. Protein product: CASSESTPGQGAPGYTF. The chain has TRBV10-2 and TRBJ1-2; 12 nucleotides agree with TRBD1. After removal of 0 bases from V and 8 bases from J, the junction contained 10 bases not matched to a gene. CDR1 and CDR2 from the germline V gene are WSHSY and SAAADI. The CDR3 sequence is 17 residues long.

The chain employs TRBV9 and TRBJ1-1, with D maybe TRBD1 (6 bases). This CDR3 is 13 amino acids long. Germline V gives CDR1 SGDLS, CDR2 YYNGEE. V was clipped by 3 bases and J by 1 base, with 7 bases between them. Written as DNA, the CDR3 is TGTGCCAGCAGCGCGGACAGGAACACTGAAGCTTTCTTT. It translates to CASSADRNTEAFF.

Comments on this clone: The same CDR3 arises from other DNA sequences in this sample as well. This chain links TRBV19 with TRBJ1-5; tentative D call: TRBD1 (6 bases). Germline CDR1 and CDR2: LNHDA and SQIVND (reference sequence). Trimming removed 4 bases from V and 2 bases from J, with 9 bases in between. CDR3 size: 14 residues. The CDR3: CASSKQGGNQPQHF. CDR3 DNA sequence: TGTGCCAGTAGTAAACAGGGAGGCAATCAGCCCCAGCATTTT. Full variable domain (missing parts from reference TRBV19 and TRBJ1-5): DGGITQSPKYLFRKEGQNVTLSCEQNLNHDAMYWYRQDPGQGLRLIYYSQIVNDFQKGDIAEGYSVSREKKESFPLTVTSAQKNPTAFYLCASSKQGGNQPQHFGDGTRLSIL.

CDR3 bases: TGTGCCAGCAGTCTCGACAGTTCCCAAGAGACCCAGTACTTC. This codes for CASSLDSSQETQYF. The chain combines TRBV6-5 with TRBJ2-5; maybe TRBD1 (5 bases). Per germline, CDR1 MNHEY and CDR2 SVGAGI. V lost 5 bases to trimming and J lost 1 base, with 11 bases between them. CDR3 length equals 14 residues.

This chain connects TRBV5-4 to TRBJ2-2, with 8 bases fitting TRBD1. Germline V gene lookup returns CDR1 SGHNT and CDR2 YYREEE (reference sequence). This CDR3 contains 15 residues. V dropped 4 bases and J dropped 4; count of bases not matched to a gene: 6. The CDR3 is CASSQMTGVTGELFF. In DNA, the CDR3 is TGTGCCAGCAGCCAGATGACAGGGGTCACCGGGGAGCTGTTTTTT.

This rearrangement joins TRBV7-6 to TRBJ1-1; 9 positions match TRBD1. CDR1 SGHVS and CDR2 FNYEAQ come from the germline V gene. Trimming removed 2 bases from V and 4 bases from J; junction bases left unmatched: 20. The CDR3 loop spans 20 amino acids. CDR3 nucleotide sequence: TGTGCCAGCAGCTTAAGTAATAGTGGGACAGGGCTTATGAGGGTCACTGAAGCTTTCTTT. This gives the protein CASSLSNSGTGLMRVTEAFF.

In this sample, this clone turned up many times. This sequence joins TRBV29-1 and TRBJ1-1; TRBD1 agrees at 10 bases. The junction had 6 bases not matched to a gene; V was cut back by 2 bases and J by 3 bases. This CDR3 has 15 residues. Per germline, CDR1 SQVTM and CDR2 ANQGSEA. The CDR3 coding sequence is TGCAGCGTTGAACCCGACAGGGGGCTTCACACTGAAGCTTTCTTT. Translating it yields CSVEPDRGLHTEAFF.

The chain links TRBV4-1 to TRBJ1-1, with D possibly matching TRBD1 (6 bases). Germline lookup yields CDR1 MGHRA and CDR2 YSYEKL. V was trimmed by 3 bases and J by 5 bases, leaving 13 bases between them. The CDR3 consists of 14 residues. The CDR3 is CASSQDIRGTEAFF. The CDR3 region has the DNA TGCGCCAGCAGCCAGGATATCAGGGGAACTGAAGCTTTCTTT.

V gene TRBV19 combines with J gene TRBJ1-1, with 8 positions matching TRBD1. The CDR3 has 15 amino acids. Germline loops: CDR1 LNHDA, CDR2 SQIVND (reference sequence). Unmatched junction bases numbered 9, after V lost 8 bases and J lost 1 base. CDR3 nucleotide sequence: TGTGCCAGTCTTTGGACAGGGCGGGGGAACACTGAAGCTTTCTTT. It is translated as CASLWTGRGNTEAFF.

The rearrangement joins TRBV7-2 to TRBJ2-1; the match to TRBD2 covers 9 bases. The CDR3 has 16 amino acids. J lost 4 bases, V lost 1 base, and 5 bases had no gene match. Per the germline V gene, CDR1 is SGHTA and CDR2 is FQGNSA. The DNA of the CDR3 is TGTGCCAGCAGCTTAGGTGCTAGCGGGGTTTACAATGAGCAGTTCTTC. It specifies CASSLGASGVYNEQFF.

This clone was observed at least ten times. Here the CDR3 reads CASSQELAGGIPQETQYF. DNA of the CDR3: TGTGCCAGCAGCCAAGAGCTAGCGGGGGGTATACCCCAAGAGACCCAGTACTTC. The V gene is TRBV4-2, the J gene TRBJ2-5; the match to TRBD2 covers 11 bases. The J segment lost 1 base and the V segment lost 0 bases, leaving 7 bases of the junction unmatched. This CDR3 contains 18 residues. Germline CDR1 LGHNA, CDR2 YNFKEQ.

This clone was found a few times. This sequence joins TRBV11-3 and TRBJ2-1, with D tentatively TRBD1 (6 bases). CDR1 is SGHNT, CDR2 YENEEA, per germline. Trimming took 5 bases from V and 12 from J, leaving 11 bases between them. The CDR3 is made up of 11 amino acids. The CDR3 sequence is CASSLGHGQFF. The CDR3 DNA follows: TGTGCCAGCAGCCTGGGACATGGGCAGTTCTTC.

This chain connects TRBV10-3 to TRBJ1-6; 8 bases are a match to TRBD1. Germline trimming cut 7 bases from V and 7 bases from J; bases unmatched to any gene: 6. From germline, CDR1 is ENHRY and CDR2 SYGVKD. The CDR3 consists of 14 residues. CDR3 nucleotides: TGTGCCATCAATTCAGGGGGCGAAAATTCACCCCTCCACTTT. Its protein is CAINSGGENSPLHF.

This sequence joins TRBV14 and TRBJ2-2; D possibly corresponds to TRBD1 (6 bases). The CDR3 has 16 amino acids. The germline V gene encodes CDR1 SGHDN and CDR2 FVKESK. Between the trimmed V and J ends, which lost 4 bases and 1 base, there was a span of 13 bases. CDR3 nucleotides: TGTGCCAGCAGCCGCAGAACAGGGTGGAACACCGGGGAGCTGTTTTTT. It specifies CASSRRTGWNTGELFF.

Notes on this clone: The limits of the CDR3 on the DNA are not certain, so only TCRdb's listed CDR3 is given. The gene calls are TRBV2 and TRBJ2-7; the table's D gene call, TRBD1, was not cross checked with the DNA. The germline V gene encodes CDR1 SNHLY and CDR2 FYNNEI. A total of 13 residues make up the CDR3, ends included. This chain's CDR3 is CASSVGQGASPYF.

This chain connects TRBV11-2 to TRBJ2-6; TRBD1 might be the D (5 bases). Germline lookup yields CDR1 SGHAT and CDR2 FQNNGV. V was cut by 0 bases and J by 0 bases, with 15 bases left in between. The CDR3 is 19 residues long. CDR3 amino acids: CASSLDRVDRISGANVLTF. CDR3 coding DNA: TGTGCCAGCAGCTTAGATAGAGTTGACAGAATCTCTGGGGCCAACGTCCTGACTTTC. Variable domain in full (rest from reference TRBV11-2 and TRBJ2-6): EAGVAQSPRYKIIEKRQSVAFWCNPISGHATLYWYQQILGQGPKLLIQFQNNGVVDDSQLPKDRFSAERLKGVDSTLKIQPAKLEDSAVYLCASSLDRVDRISGANVLTFGAGSRLTVL.

The chain employs TRBV19 and TRBJ1-2; TRBD1 matches at 7 bases. The junction had 8 bases not matched to a gene; V was cut back by 5 bases and J by 2 bases. CDR3 size: 15 residues. Germline V gene sequence: CDR1 LNHDA, CDR2 SQIVND (reference sequence). The CDR3 DNA reads TGTGCCAGTAGTCCGCGACAGGGAGCAAACTATGGCTACACCTTC. It encodes CASSPRQGANYGYTF. The full variable domain, with the rest looked up from reference TRBV19 and TRBJ1-2, is DGGITQSPKYLFRKEGQNVTLSCEQNLNHDAMYWYRQDPGQGLRLIYYSQIVNDFQKGDIAEGYSVSREKKESFPLTVTSAQKNPTAFYLCASSPRQGANYGYTFGSGTRLTVV.

The chain is built from TRBV27 and TRBJ2-3, with a tentative D call TRBD2 (6 bases). V was trimmed by 5 bases and J by 4 bases, leaving 16 bases between them. Germline CDR1 MNHEY, CDR2 SMNVEV (reference sequence). There are 15 residues in the CDR3. The CDR3, as DNA: TGTGCCAGCAGTGACCAGGACTACTGGGCAGATACGCAGTATTTT. This encodes CASSDQDYWADTQYF.

Concerning this clone itself: Other DNA sequences in the same sample also yield this CDR3. This chain links TRBV14 with TRBJ1-6; no firm D call. CDR1 SGHDN and CDR2 FVKESK come from the germline V gene. The CDR3 has 14 amino acids. Trimming stripped 0 bases from V and 10 bases from J, with 10 bases between. CDR3 in DNA: TGTGCCAGCAGCCAAGATCAGCGGTACTCACCCCTCCACTTT. As protein: CASSQDQRYSPLHF. The full variable domain, completed using reference TRBV14 and TRBJ1-6, is EAGVTQFPSHSVIEKGQTVTLRCDPISGHDNLYWYRRVMGKEIKFLLHFVKESKQDESGMPNNRFLAERTGGTYSTLKVQPAELEDSGVYFCASSQDQRYSPLHFGNGTRLTVT.

This clone was detected a few times. The chain is built from TRBV5-1 and TRBJ1-1; 7 bases match TRBD1. V shed 4 bases, J shed 1 base, and the junction held 7 bases outside the gene matches. Looked up from germline, CDR1 is SGHRS and CDR2 is YFSETQ. This CDR3 has 15 amino acids. The CDR3 DNA sequence: TGCGCCAGCAGCCTCCTTGGACAGGAGAACACTGAAGCTTTCTTT. Protein sequence: CASSLLGQENTEAFF.

This CDR3 reads CASSFPSTDTQYF. For the CDR3, the DNA is TGTGCCAGCAGTTTCCCTAGCACAGATACGCAGTATTTT. J is TRBJ2-3 and V is TRBV28; D gene ambiguous. The ends were cut back, 3 bases at V and 0 bases at J, with 4 bases in the middle. Germline CDR1 reads MDHEN; CDR2 reads SYDVKM. This CDR3 is 13 amino acids long.

This clone was detected once. This chain connects TRBV11-3 to TRBJ2-3, with 7 nucleotides matching TRBD2. The ends lost 1 base at V and 5 bases at J; junction bases unmatched: 9. Germline CDR1 is SGHNT and CDR2 is YENEEA. This CDR3 has 16 residues. CDR3 residues: CASSLGRREREDTQYF. DNA for the CDR3: TGTGCCAGCAGCTTAGGACGGAGAGAGCGGGAAGATACGCAGTATTTT.

The rearrangement uses TRBV9 and TRBJ2-1; the match to TRBD2 covers 14 bases. The CDR3 loop spans 16 amino acids. The germline gives CDR1 SGDLS, CDR2 YYNGEE. V lost 0 bases and J lost 8; bases outside the gene matches: 4. The CDR3: CASSVGGTSGGDEQFF. CDR3 nucleotides: TGTGCCAGCAGCGTAGGTGGGACTAGCGGGGGCGATGAGCAGTTCTTC.